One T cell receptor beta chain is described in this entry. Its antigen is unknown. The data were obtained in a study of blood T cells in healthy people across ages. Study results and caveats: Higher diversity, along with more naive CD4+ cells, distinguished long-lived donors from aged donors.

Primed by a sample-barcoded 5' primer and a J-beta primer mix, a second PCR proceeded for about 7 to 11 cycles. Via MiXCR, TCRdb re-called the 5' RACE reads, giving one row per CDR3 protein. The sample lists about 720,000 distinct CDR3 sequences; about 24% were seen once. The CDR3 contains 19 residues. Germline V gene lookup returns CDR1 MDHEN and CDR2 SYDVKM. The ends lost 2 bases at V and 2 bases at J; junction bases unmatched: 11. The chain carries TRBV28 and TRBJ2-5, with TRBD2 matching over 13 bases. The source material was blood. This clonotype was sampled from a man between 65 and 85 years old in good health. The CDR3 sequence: CASSLTPTSGGPLQETQYF. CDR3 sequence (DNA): TGTGCCAGCAGTTTAACGCCGACTAGCGGGGGGCCTCTTCAAGAGACCCAGTACTTC.